This entry describes one TCR beta chain. What it binds is unknown. Generated by immunoSEQ multiplex PCR, the TCRdb table keeps only in-frame clones and is missing some. The table has about 97,000 clones, 90% seen once; the top ten hold about 16%. The data stem from a study of graft-versus-host responses after intestinal transplantation. At the level of the study: Transplant types were multivisceral, liver-intestinal, or isolated intestinal. Study-wide findings and caveats: There were GvH clones found in recipient marrow, and some of them appeared first in ileum or blood.

The CDR3 covers 14 residues. Trimming removed 3 bases at V and 6 bases at J, with 13 bases between. Germline V CDR1 and CDR2: SGHTA, FQGTGA. This sequence originates from a human patient who received an intestinal transplant, so some T cells may come from the graft donor. This chain joins TRBV7-3 and TRBJ2-3; the D gene is possibly TRBD1 (5 bases). Sequencing was performed on PBMCs, taken 450 to 460 days after intestinal transplant. CDR3 protein: CASSFLGSGDTQYF. The CDR3 coding sequence is TGTGCCAGCAGCTTTTTAGGGTCAGGGGATACGCAGTATTTT.